The T cell receptor beta chain described here comes from a study of T cell responses to AZD1222 COVID-19 vaccine. The CDR3 runs to 17 residues. CDR1 and CDR2 (germline): SQVTM, ANQGSEA. V gave up 7 bases and J gave up 3 bases; unmatched junction bases: 14. Generated by immunoSEQ multiplex PCR, the TCRdb table keeps only in-frame clones and is missing some. The repertoire holds 160,000 or so clones, with around 90% as singletons. About this clone: Antigen unknown.

Findings and caveats of the study: Clonal diversity was possibly underestimated; the donors were predominantly white British and more often female. Of the AZD1222 recipients, only 5 to 7 were seropositive at baseline.

This sample comprised peripheral blood, obtained on day 0 of AZD1222 vaccination. This TCR came from an adult in good health. V is TRBV29-1 and J is TRBJ2-7; TRBD2 aligns across 14 bases. In DNA, the CDR3 is TGCAGCGCGTCCGGGACTAGCGGGAGTCGGGGCGTCTACGAGCAGTACTTC. It specifies CSASGTSGSRGVYEQYF.